The 20 T cell receptor beta chains given below trace back to one sample, sequenced in a study of blood T cell repertoires in COVID-19. Data came from immunoSEQ multiplex PCR; TCRdb stores just in-frame clones and leaves some out. This table holds more than 95,000 clones, 86% found once. The specimen sequenced was peripheral blood. The receptors originated from a human donor in a cohort sampled during active COVID-19.

The chain links TRBV7-2 to TRBJ2-3, with 8 bases identical to TRBD2. Germline CDR1 is SGHTA and CDR2 is FQGNSA. CDR3 length: 13 residues. The V gene end was trimmed by 5 bases and the J gene end by 4 bases; junction bases not matched to a gene: 2. CDR3 DNA sequence: TGTGCCAGCAGCCTGGGACTAGCAGATACGCAGTATTTT. Amino acid sequence: CASSLGLADTQYF.

This chain connects TRBV6-5 to TRBJ2-1; 14 positions agree with TRBD2. Trimming cost V 11 bases and J 7 bases; bases outside gene matches: 7. The CDR3 has 14 amino acids. CDR1 MNHEY and CDR2 SVGAGI come from the germline V gene. CDR3 in amino acids: CAATGTSGRNEQFF. CDR3 bases: TGTGCCGCAACCGGGACTAGCGGGAGAAATGAGCAGTTCTTC.

This rearrangement joins TRBV6-2 or TRBV6-3 to TRBJ2-1; no clear D gene. The V end was cut by 0 bases, the J end by 8 bases, with 14 bases between. This CDR3 is built from 15 residues. CDR1 is MNHEY and CDR2 is SVGEGT in the germline V gene. The CDR3 spells CASSYSLSSRDEQFF. In nucleotides, the CDR3 is TGTGCCAGCAGTTACTCTCTCTCCTCTCGGGATGAGCAGTTCTTC.

The rearrangement joins TRBV11-3 to TRBJ2-3; 10 bases match TRBD2. J was trimmed by 6 bases and V by 3 bases; bases with no gene match: 6. This CDR3 is built from 15 residues. CDR1 is SGHNT and CDR2 is YENEEA in the germline V gene. The CDR3 nucleotides read TGTGCCAGCAGCTTGCTAGCGGGAGCTTGGGATACGCAGTATTTT. It yields the protein CASSLLAGAWDTQYF. The full variable domain, completed using reference TRBV11-3 and TRBJ2-3, is EAGVVQSPRYKIIEKKQPVAFWCNPISGHNTLYWYLQNLGQGPELLIRYENEEAVDDSQLPKDRFSAERLKGVDSTLKIQPAELGDSAVYLCASSLLAGAWDTQYFGPGTRLTVL.

The chain recombines TRBV27 with TRBJ1-5; no clear D gene. Trimming took off 2 bases at V and 3 bases at J, with 8 bases between the two ends. The CDR3 spans 14 residues. Germline CDR1 reads MNHEY; CDR2 reads SMNVEV (reference sequence). The CDR3 nucleotides read TGTGCCAGCAGTTTAAGTCAGTTCAATCAGCCCCAGCATTTT. The encoded protein is CASSLSQFNQPQHF.

This chain links TRBV18 with TRBJ2-5; D perhaps matches TRBD2 (6 bases). V lost 1 base to trimming and J lost 1 base, with 10 bases between them. CDR3 length: 15 amino acids. CDR1 and CDR2 (germline): KGHSH, LQKENI. As DNA, the CDR3 is TGTGCCAGCTCACCACAGAGTAGCGGCCAAGAGACCCAGTACTTC. Translation: CASSPQSSGQETQYF.

The rearrangement uses TRBV4-3 and TRBJ2-5; maybe TRBD1 (6 bases). V lost 0 bases, J lost 5 bases, and 16 bases lay in between. The CDR3 covers 16 residues. Germline V lookup: CDR1 LGHNA, CDR2 YSLEER. CDR3 sequence: CASSQDNGGGWETQYF. In DNA form, the CDR3 reads TGCGCCAGCAGCCAAGATAATGGTGGGGGCTGGGAGACCCAGTACTTC.

The rearrangement links TRBV9 to TRBJ2-3; D gene unclear. Germline V gene lookup returns CDR1 SGDLS and CDR2 YYNGEE. Trimming cost V 4 bases and J 0 bases, with 6 bases left between them. The CDR3 has 13 residues. The CDR3 coding sequence is TGTGCCAGCAGCTCCCCTAGCACAGATACGCAGTATTTT. Protein sequence: CASSSPSTDTQYF.

The V call is TRBV7-9, the J call TRBJ2-3; the D gene is possibly TRBD2 (6 bases). Germline V gene data show CDR1 as SEHNR and CDR2 as FQNEAQ (reference sequence). The CDR3 runs 15 residues. Trimming left V 3 bases short and J 6 bases short, with 16 bases between. The CDR3 DNA follows: TGTGCCAGCAGCTTCCTGCGAGGGCGGGACGATACGCAGTATTTT. The encoded protein is CASSFLRGRDDTQYF. Full variable domain (missing parts from reference TRBV7-9 and TRBJ2-3): DTGVSQNPRHKITKRGQNVTFRCDPISEHNRLYWYRQTLGQGPEFLTYFQNEAQLEKSRLLSDRFSAERPKGSFSTLEIQRTEQGDSAMYLCASSFLRGRDDTQYFGPGTRLTVL.

The chain joins TRBV10-3 to TRBJ1-5, with unresolved D. The germline CDR1 and CDR2 sequences are ENHRY and SYGVKD. This CDR3 contains 15 residues. Trimming pared 3 bases from V and 5 bases from J, leaving 14 bases between. Here the CDR3 DNA reads TGTGCCATCAGTGAACGTGGGGAGCGCCATCAGCCCCAGCATTTT. Translating gives CAISERGERHQPQHF.

CDR3 loop: CASSEGEGGSPLHF. Written as DNA, the CDR3 is TGTGCCAGCAGTGAAGGCGAAGGGGGTTCACCCCTCCACTTT. The V and J genes are TRBV2 and TRBJ1-6; D is possibly TRBD1 (6 bases). The V end was cut by 1 base, the J end by 9 bases, with 10 bases between. CDR1 SNHLY and CDR2 FYNNEI come from the germline V gene. This CDR3 is built from 14 residues. The whole variable domain, filled in from reference TRBV2 and TRBJ1-6, reads EPEVTQTPSHQVTQMGQEVILRCVPISNHLYFYWYRQILGQKVEFLVSFYNNEISEKSEIFDDQFSVERPDGSNFTLKIRSTKLEDSAMYFCASSEGEGGSPLHFGNGTRLTVT.

The rearrangement links TRBV7-3 to TRBJ1-2; unclear D gene. V lost 2 bases and J 5 bases, leaving 12 bases between the germline ends. Germline V lookup: CDR1 SGHTA, CDR2 FQGTGA. This CDR3 has 14 amino acids. CDR3 amino acids: CASSLLTQVYGYTF. The CDR3 coding sequence is TGTGCCAGCAGCTTACTGACCCAGGTTTATGGCTACACCTTC.

This chain connects TRBV9 to TRBJ2-5, with a possible D match to TRBD2 (6 bases). The CDR3 covers 15 residues. Per germline, CDR1 SGDLS and CDR2 YYNGEE. The V gene lost 2 bases and the J gene lost 4 bases, with 15 bases spanning the gap. The CDR3 is CASSVGKAGPETQYF. The CDR3 bases are TGTGCCAGCAGCGTTGGAAAGGCGGGACCAGAGACCCAGTACTTC.

The chain carries TRBV5-4 and TRBJ2-7; unclear D gene. Between the trimmed V and J ends, which lost 2 bases and 7 bases, there was a span of 13 bases. The length of the CDR3 is 13 residues. Germline values: CDR1 SGHNT, CDR2 YYREEE (reference sequence). The CDR3 spells CASSFDTATEQYF. CDR3 nucleotides: TGTGCCAGCAGCTTTGACACCGCCACGGAGCAGTACTTC.

The genes are TRBV29-1 and TRBJ2-1; D is unresolved. Per germline, CDR1 SQVTM and CDR2 ANQGSEA. The CDR3 extends over 12 amino acids. Trimming left V 1 base short and J 9 bases short, with 10 bases between. The CDR3 here is CSVEGPVSEQFF. The CDR3 DNA sequence: TGCAGCGTTGAAGGCCCCGTTAGTGAGCAGTTCTTC.

The sample holds a few counts of this clone. The chain uses TRBV27 and TRBJ2-5; TRBD2 is a possible D gene (5 bases). This CDR3 has 14 amino acids. V gave up 7 bases and J gave up 2 bases, with 14 bases separating them. The germline V gene encodes CDR1 MNHEY and CDR2 SMNVEV (reference sequence). DNA for the CDR3: TGTGCCAGCACCCTCTTGAGGGAGCAAGAGACCCAGTACTTC. This translates into CASTLLREQETQYF.

The chain combines TRBV7-2 with TRBJ1-1; 8 positions agree with TRBD1. V dropped 2 bases and J dropped 3; count of bases not matched to a gene: 14. CDR3 length: 18 residues. In germline, CDR1 is SGHTA, CDR2 FQGNSA. The CDR3 bases are TGTGCCAGCAGCTTAAGAGGCCAGGGGGCGGTTGGGGACACTGAAGCTTTCTTT. This encodes CASSLRGQGAVGDTEAFF.

The chain has TRBV27 and TRBJ2-1; 10 bases fit TRBD1. Germline V CDR1 and CDR2: MNHEY, SMNVEV (reference sequence). This CDR3 is built from 15 residues. V lost 8 bases, J lost 7 bases, and 11 bases stayed unmatched. The CDR3: CASSVPGQGWNEQFF. CDR3 DNA sequence: TGTGCCAGCTCCGTTCCGGGACAGGGGTGGAATGAGCAGTTCTTC.

The genes are TRBV30 and TRBJ1-3; D is possibly TRBD1 (5 bases). Germline CDR1 is GTSNPN and CDR2 is SVGIG (reference sequence). The CDR3 totals 13 residues. Trimming shortened V by 4 bases and J by 4 bases, and 11 bases separated the two germline ends. CDR3 sequence reads: CAWTGKVGNTIYF. For the CDR3, the DNA is TGTGCCTGGACAGGGAAGGTCGGAAACACCATATATTTT.

This chain links TRBV12-3 or TRBV12-4 with TRBJ1-3; D is unclear. V shed 6 bases and J shed 0 bases, with 6 bases lying between them. The CDR3 totals 13 residues. The CDR3 DNA follows: TGTGCCAGCAGAATTCACTCTGGAAACACCATATATTTT. Its protein product is CASRIHSGNTIYF.